This TCR beta chain was sequenced during a study of PD-1 blockade in classical Hodgkin lymphoma. Indicated time point: newly diagnosed, previously untreated cHL patient sample. Researchers pulled CD8+ T cells out of thawed PBMCs using magnetic negative selection. The study compared against PBMCs from newly diagnosed, untreated classical Hodgkin lymphoma. Libraries were prepared by immunoSEQ multiplex PCR; TCRdb keeps only in-frame clonotypes and omits some of them. The sample carries about 4,200 clones, approximately 80% recorded once. CDR1 and CDR2 (germline): LNHDA, SQIVND (reference sequence). V was clipped by 1 base and J by 6 bases, with 9 bases between them. CDR3 length: 13 residues.

The rearrangement links TRBV19 to TRBJ2-5, with D possibly TRBD2 on 6 matching bases. The material sequenced was CD8+ T cells from blood. This TCR was recovered from a human donor with classical Hodgkin lymphoma. The CDR3 coding sequence is TGTGCCAGTAGTATAGGGAGGGAACAGACCCAGTACTTC. Translation: CASSIGREQTQYF. Together with reference TRBV19 and TRBJ2-5, the CDR3 gives the full variable domain: DGGITQSPKYLFRKEGQNVTLSCEQNLNHDAMYWYRQDPGQGLRLIYYSQIVNDFQKGDIAEGYSVSREKKESFPLTVTSAQKNPTAFYLCASSIGREQTQYFGPGTRLLVL.